This is a list of T cell receptor beta chains from one sample in a study of regulatory T cells in long-lasting Graves disease. TCRdb processed the multiplex PCR reads anew with MiXCR; each CDR3 protein has one entry. The sample has about 540,000 distinct CDR3 sequences; approximately 12% are singletons. Separately, the same data were catalogued under a study of T cells in Graves' hyperthyroidism and ophthalmopathy.

The starting material was peripheral blood mononuclear cells (PBMCs), obtained at new diagnosis, from a patient treated with antithyroid drugs. Receptors originate from a man in his thirties or forties with Graves disease. Each CDR3 is given with its conserved first and last residue. The order of the fields is V gene, D gene, J gene, CDR3 length, clone size, CDR3 protein, CDR3 DNA. D genes are given only for firm matches. A row's size may be missing; if present it is once, few, many or a size class.

TRBV10-3	.	TRBJ1-2	11	.	CASTGIGGYTF	TGTGCCAGCACAGGGATCGGGGGCTACACCTTC
TRBV30	TRBD1	TRBJ2-7	14	many	CAWKYGTGVGEQYF	TGTGCCTGGAAGTACGGGACAGGGGTCGGCGAGCAGTACTTC
TRBV5-1	TRBD1	TRBJ2-2	16	many	CASSFEQGAQTGELFF	TGCGCCAGCAGCTTCGAACAGGGGGCGCAAACCGGGGAGCTGTTTTTT
TRBV14	.	TRBJ2-5	16	.	CASSQFFVRRRETQYF	TGTGCCAGCAGCCAATTTTTTGTGAGGAGGCGCGAGACCCAGTACTTC
TRBV20-1	.	TRBJ1-6	14	.	CSARDPTWDSPLHF	TGCAGTGCTAGAGACCCAACGTGGGATTCACCCCTCCACTTT
TRBV11-2	.	TRBJ2-3	17	.	CASSLGPRGLPTDTQYF	TGTGCCAGCAGCTTAGGTCCGCGGGGCCTCCCCACAGATACGCAGTATTTT
TRBV2	TRBD1	TRBJ2-7	14	once	CASNSGQGWDEQYF	TGTGCCAGCAATTCGGGACAGGGTTGGGACGAGCAGTACTTC
TRBV10-2	.	TRBJ1-1	14	few	CASSSLLSNTEAFF	TGCGCCAGCAGTAGTCTCTTATCCAACACTGAAGCTTTCTTT
TRBV20-1	.	TRBJ2-7	15	many	CSARDLGAVSYEQYF	TGCAGTGCTAGAGATCTGGGGGCAGTTAGCTACGAGCAGTACTTC
TRBV19	TRBD1	TRBJ1-5	15	many	CASSTVGTGDQPQHF	TGTGCCAGTAGTACGGTGGGGACAGGGGATCAGCCCCAGCATTTT
TRBV19	.	TRBJ1-3	15	once	CASRRDGSSGDTIYF	TGTGCCAGTAGGCGGGACGGCTCCTCTGGAGACACCATATATTTT
TRBV5-4	.	TRBJ2-2	14	.	CASSFPRMNGELFF	TGTGCCAGCAGCTTCCCCCGAATGAACGGGGAGCTGTTTTTT
TRBV14	.	TRBJ1-4	14	few	CASSQRVAGEKLFF	TGTGCCAGCAGCCAAAGGGTCGCCGGTGAAAAACTGTTTTTT
TRBV3-1	.	TRBJ2-5	13	few	CASSRVPRETQYF	TGTGCCAGCAGCCGCGTACCCCGAGAGACCCAGTACTTC
TRBV7-9	.	TRBJ1-1	14	.	CASSLELGWAEAFF	TGTGCCAGCAGCTTAGAATTGGGGTGGGCTGAAGCTTTCTTT
TRBV3-1	.	TRBJ2-5	15	.	CASSQGKDSQETQYF	TGTGCCAGCAGCCAAGGGAAGGACAGCCAAGAGACCCAGTACTTC
TRBV7-7	.	TRBJ1-4	13	.	CASSLNRQEKLFF	TGTGCCAGCAGCTTAAATCGACAGGAAAAACTGTTTTTT
TRBV29-1	.	TRBJ2-7	13	many	CSGASGHSDEQYF	TGCAGCGGAGCTAGTGGTCACTCGGACGAGCAGTACTTC
TRBV6-1	.	TRBJ2-7	12	few	CASRSVTYEQYF	TGTGCCAGCAGGAGCGTAACCTACGAGCAGTACTTC
TRBV27	TRBD2	TRBJ2-7	15	many	CASSSTSGYSYEQYF	TGTGCCAGCAGTTCAACTAGCGGGTACTCCTACGAGCAGTACTTC
TRBV2	.	TRBJ1-1	12	many	CASTGSGTEAFF	TGTGCCAGCACGGGTAGTGGAACTGAAGCTTTCTTT
TRBV27	.	TRBJ2-1	13	many	CASSLSKHLEQFF	TGTGCCAGCAGTTTATCGAAGCATCTCGAGCAGTTCTTC
TRBV30	.	TRBJ2-5	12	.	CAWSVLEETQYF	TGTGCCTGGAGTGTTCTGGAAGAGACCCAGTACTTC
TRBV27	TRBD1	TRBJ1-6	15	few	CASSLTDRNNSPLHF	TGTGCCAGCAGTTTAACGGACAGGAATAATTCACCCCTCCACTTT